One sample yielded the 16 T cell receptor beta chains listed below, sequenced in a study of CD8 T cells in Susac syndrome. Random hexamers were used to reverse transcribe 0.5 to 1 ug of RNA. TCRdb used MiXCR to reprocess the immunoSEQ multiplex PCR reads, holding one entry per CDR3 protein. The profile shows 200,000 or so distinct CDR3 sequences, about 96% of them singletons. The specimen sequenced was CD4+ T cells from PBMCs. These receptors were obtained from a human donor with multiple sclerosis.

The genes are TRBV7-9 and TRBJ1-1; D unclear. Trimming removed 3 bases from V and 8 bases from J, with 10 bases in between. Germline V gene sequence: CDR1 SEHNR, CDR2 FQNEAQ (reference sequence). This CDR3 has 12 residues. The CDR3 nucleotides read TGTGCCAGCAGCTTCTCGGGCAGAGAAGCTTTCTTT. It codes for CASSFSGREAFF.

The chain combines TRBV20-1 with TRBJ2-5; D is perhaps TRBD2 (6 bases). The CDR3 is made up of 12 amino acids. Trimming removed 7 bases from V and 2 bases from J, with 11 bases in between. Germline CDR1 DFQATT, CDR2 SNEGSKA (reference sequence). CDR3 sequence: CSVPRGQETQYF. As DNA, the CDR3 is TGCAGTGTTCCACGGGGGCAAGAGACCCAGTACTTC.

This clonotype was recorded only once. The chain links TRBV27 to TRBJ1-6; D gene unclear. Per the germline V gene, CDR1 is MNHEY and CDR2 is SMNVEV (reference sequence). CDR3 length equals 17 residues. Trimming took off 3 bases at V and 11 bases at J, with 23 bases between the two ends. CDR3 amino acids: CASSFSPLPGSKPPLHF. The CDR3 nucleotides are TGTGCCAGCAGTTTCTCCCCCCTACCGGGAAGCAAGCCACCCCTCCACTTT.

The chain uses TRBV7-3 and TRBJ2-2, with D perhaps matching TRBD2 (6 bases). The germline V gene has CDR1 SGHTA and CDR2 FQGTGA. The CDR3 is 20 residues long. Trimming cost V 5 bases and J 0 bases, with 25 bases left between them. The CDR3 DNA is TGTGCCAGCAGCCCCTATACTCGGGTCGGGAGACAAACGAACACCGGGGAGCTGTTTTTT. Its translation is CASSPYTRVGRQTNTGELFF.

This chain links TRBV3-1 with TRBJ1-2; D might be TRBD1 (5 bases). Germline loops: CDR1 LGHDT, CDR2 YNNKEL (reference sequence). CDR3 length: 16 amino acids. Trimming pared 0 bases from V and 8 bases from J, leaving 19 bases between. The CDR3 region has the DNA TGTGCCAGCAGCCAAGAGGCCGGGACCCTATTAACGGGCTACACCTTC. Translated: CASSQEAGTLLTGYTF.

V gene TRBV5-1 combines with J gene TRBJ2-1; D gene ambiguous. V was cut by 3 bases and J by 7 bases, with 8 bases left in between. CDR1 and CDR2 from the germline V gene are SGHRS and YFSETQ. This CDR3 spans 12 amino acids. In DNA, the CDR3 is TGCGCCAGCAGCTGGGCTTATAATGAGCAGTTCTTC. Its translation is CASSWAYNEQFF.

The CDR3 here is CASSLPAFPGDGYTF. The CDR3 nucleotides read TGTGCCAGCAGCTTGCCGGCGTTCCCTGGGGATGGCTACACCTTC. The chain uses TRBV5-4 and TRBJ1-2; D unresolved. Germline values: CDR1 SGHNT, CDR2 YYREEE (reference sequence). This CDR3 spans 15 amino acids. V lost 1 base, J lost 6 bases, and 16 bases lay in between.

The genes are TRBV20-1 and TRBJ2-6; D not resolved. Germline V CDR1 and CDR2: DFQATT, SNEGSKA (reference sequence). The CDR3 runs 14 residues. V lost 5 bases, J lost 1 base, and 9 bases lay in between. CDR3 DNA sequence: TGCAGTGCTTATACAAATTCTGGGGCCAACGTCCTGACTTTC. Translated: CSAYTNSGANVLTF.

The chain employs TRBV6-5 and TRBJ2-7; D possibly matches TRBD1 or TRBD2 (6 bases each). The CDR3 extends over 13 amino acids. V lost 6 bases to trimming and J lost 6 bases, with 15 bases between them. Germline-derived CDR1 and CDR2 are MNHEY and SVGAGI. The CDR3 reads CASSYRGGTEQYF. The CDR3 DNA is TGTGCCAGCAGCTATAGAGGGGGGACCGAGCAGTACTTC.

Only one count was recorded for this clonotype. This chain uses TRBV5-1 with TRBJ2-1, with TRBD2 matching over 7 bases. V lost 4 bases, J lost 2 bases, and 9 bases stayed unmatched. CDR1 and CDR2 from the germline V gene are SGHRS and YFSETQ. The CDR3 loop spans 16 amino acids. The CDR3 coding sequence is TGCGCCAGCAGCCAGACCCTGAGCGGGACCTACAATGAGCAGTTCTTC. Translating it yields CASSQTLSGTYNEQFF.

The rearrangement links TRBV7-9 to TRBJ1-5; tentatively, D is TRBD1 (5 bases). Germline CDR1 is SEHNR and CDR2 is FQNEAQ (reference sequence). Trimming shortened V by 5 bases and J by 7 bases, and 12 bases separated the two germline ends. The CDR3 extends over 13 amino acids. The CDR3 here is CASSLWGEQPQHF. The CDR3, as DNA: TGTGCCAGCAGCCTCTGGGGGGAGCAGCCCCAGCATTTT. The full variable domain, its missing parts supplied by reference TRBV7-9 and TRBJ1-5, is DTGVSQNPRHKITKRGQNVTFRCDPISEHNRLYWYRQTLGQGPEFLTYFQNEAQLEKSRLLSDRFSAERPKGSFSTLEIQRTEQGDSAMYLCASSLWGEQPQHFGDGTRLSIL.

The CDR3 nucleotides read TGTGCCACCAGTGACGTTGACAGGGATGAGCAGTTCTTC. It translates to CATSDVDRDEQFF. The gene calls are TRBV24-1 and TRBJ2-1, with 7 bases matching TRBD1. The CDR3 length is 13 residues. V trimming: 4 bases; J trimming: 8 bases; junction bases outside the gene matches: 4. CDR1 is KGHDR and CDR2 is SFDVKD in the germline V gene.

The rearrangement joins TRBV7-2 to TRBJ2-5; 7 bases agree with TRBD1. The germline V gene encodes CDR1 SGHTA and CDR2 FQGNSA. The junction had 14 bases not matched to a gene; V was cut back by 10 bases and J by 9 bases. There are 13 residues in the CDR3. The chain's CDR3 is CATTDRNDRAQYF. The CDR3 DNA is TGTGCCACCACGGACAGGAATGATCGGGCCCAGTACTTC.

DNA for the CDR3: TGCAGTGGGGGTATGGGGGGCACTGAAGCTTTCTTT. It codes for CSGGMGGTEAFF. The J gene is TRBJ1-1, the V gene TRBV20-1, with D maybe TRBD1 (5 bases). Germline CDR1 and CDR2: DFQATT and SNEGSKA (reference sequence). V was shortened by 7 bases and J by 4 bases, with 13 bases between the two germline ends. The CDR3 has 12 residues.

This chain uses TRBV20-1 with TRBJ1-5; 7 nucleotides align to TRBD1. The CDR3 is 12 amino acids. J lost 6 bases, V lost 6 bases, and 5 bases had no gene match. Germline assignment: CDR1 DFQATT and CDR2 SNEGSKA (reference sequence). The CDR3 sequence is CSAPRQGQPQHF. CDR3 bases: TGCAGTGCGCCGAGACAGGGTCAGCCCCAGCATTTT.

This chain links TRBV4-1 with TRBJ2-1; D is perhaps TRBD2 (5 bases). The germline gives CDR1 MGHRA, CDR2 YSYEKL. Trimming stripped 2 bases from V and 15 bases from J, with 11 bases between. The CDR3 is 11 residues long. The CDR3 loop is CASSQRWEWFF. For the CDR3, the DNA is TGCGCCAGCAGCCAAAGATGGGAGTGGTTCTTC.